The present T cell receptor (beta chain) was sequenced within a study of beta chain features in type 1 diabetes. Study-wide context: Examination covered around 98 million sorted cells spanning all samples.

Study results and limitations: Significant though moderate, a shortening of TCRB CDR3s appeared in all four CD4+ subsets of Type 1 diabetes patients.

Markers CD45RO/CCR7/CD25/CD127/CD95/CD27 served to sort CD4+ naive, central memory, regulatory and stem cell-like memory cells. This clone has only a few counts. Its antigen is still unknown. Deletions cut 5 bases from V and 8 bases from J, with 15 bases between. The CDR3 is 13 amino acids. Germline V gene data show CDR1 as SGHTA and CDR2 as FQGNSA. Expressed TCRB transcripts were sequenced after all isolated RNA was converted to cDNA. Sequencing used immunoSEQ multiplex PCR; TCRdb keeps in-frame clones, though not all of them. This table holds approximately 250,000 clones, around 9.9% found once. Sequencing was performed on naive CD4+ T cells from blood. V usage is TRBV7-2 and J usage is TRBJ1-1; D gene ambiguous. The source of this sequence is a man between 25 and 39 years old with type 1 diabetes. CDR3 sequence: CASSPRRGGEAFF. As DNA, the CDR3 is TGTGCCAGCAGCCCCCGGCGGGGTGGAGAAGCTTTCTTT. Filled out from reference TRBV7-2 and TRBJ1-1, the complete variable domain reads GAGVSQSPSNKVTEKGKDVELRCDPISGHTALYWYRQSLGQGLEFLIYFQGNSAPDKSGLPSDRFSAERTGGSVSTLTIQRTQQEDSAVYLCASSPRRGGEAFFGQGTRLTVV.